Below, 7 T cell receptor beta chains from the same sample are listed, as sequenced in a study of blood T cell repertoires in COVID-19 (TCRdb year 2020). The library was obtained by the immunoSEQ multiplex PCR assay. TCRdb limited this immuneACCESS table to in-frame rearrangements with V and J called. A share of clones is missing; checked studies link under half to unresolved V genes, and the rest is unexplained. This sample comprises roughly 220,000 clones, roughly nine tenths of them detected only once. Just over 2.5% of the sample goes to the ten largest clones. The sequencing input was PBMCs or T cells enriched from blood (not recorded which). These receptors came from a woman aged 25 to 39 who had recovered from COVID-19.

V is TRBV5-4 and J is TRBJ1-1; D is possibly TRBD1 (5 bases). CDR1 and CDR2 from the germline V gene are SGHNT and YYREEE (reference sequence). The CDR3 contains 14 residues. V gave up 3 bases and J gave up 3 bases, with 12 bases separating them. The CDR3 spells CASSSQGGDTEAFF. In nucleotides, the CDR3 is TGTGCCAGCAGCTCCCAGGGAGGGGACACTGAAGCTTTCTTT.

The chain uses TRBV11-3 and TRBJ2-1; 10 bases are shared with TRBD2. The germline V gene has CDR1 SGHNT and CDR2 YENEEA. The junction had 11 bases not matched to a gene; V was cut back by 6 bases and J by 9 bases. CDR3 length equals 15 residues. The CDR3 loop is CASSPTAGGLGEQFF. CDR3 nucleotides: TGTGCCAGCAGTCCTACAGCGGGGGGGCTTGGTGAGCAGTTCTTC.

As regards this clone: The sample contains more than one DNA sequence encoding this CDR3. This chain uses TRBV11-3 with TRBJ2-3; 7 bases map to TRBD1. Trimming removed 1 base from V and 0 bases from J; junction bases left unmatched: 1. The CDR3 is 15 amino acids. The germline V gene encodes CDR1 SGHNT and CDR2 YENEEA. In DNA, the CDR3 is TGTGCCAGCAGCTTAGGACAGGGCAGCACAGATACGCAGTATTTT. It codes for CASSLGQGSTDTQYF.

The chain combines TRBV4-3 with TRBJ2-2; weak D call: TRBD2 (5 bases). The germline V and J ends were trimmed by 1 base and 7 bases, with 16 bases remaining between them. The CDR3 consists of 16 residues. The germline V gene encodes CDR1 LGHNA and CDR2 YSLEER. The CDR3 reads CASSQGPHGVGGELFF. Written as DNA, the CDR3 is TGCGCCAGCAGCCAAGGTCCCCACGGGGTGGGCGGGGAGCTGTTTTTT.

The rearrangement uses TRBV19 and TRBJ1-4; weak D call: TRBD1 (5 bases). V was shortened by 6 bases and J by 8 bases, with 19 bases between the two germline ends. This CDR3 is built from 15 residues. Germline V gene data show CDR1 as LNHDA and CDR2 as SQIVND (reference sequence). CDR3 nucleotide sequence: TGTGCCAGTAGCATCCCAGCCGGGACTTGGGAAAAACTGTTTTTT. Translated, it gives CASSIPAGTWEKLFF.

This clone came up once. The V and J genes are TRBV7-8 and TRBJ2-7; unclear D gene. V was cut by 5 bases and J by 3 bases, with 8 bases left in between. Germline V CDR1 and CDR2: SGHVS, FQNEAQ. The CDR3 loop spans 12 amino acids. The CDR3 region is CASSPTGYEQYF. CDR3 DNA: TGTGCCAGCAGCCCGACGGGCTACGAGCAGTACTTC.

The J gene is TRBJ1-1, the V gene TRBV5-4; tentatively, D is TRBD1 (6 bases). Germline CDR1 SGHNT, CDR2 YYREEE (reference sequence). The length of the CDR3 is 14 residues. V was cut by 1 base and J by 0 bases, with 7 bases left in between. CDR3 amino acids: CASSLQGMNTEAFF. Written as DNA, the CDR3 is TGTGCCAGCAGCTTGCAGGGGATGAACACTGAAGCTTTCTTT.